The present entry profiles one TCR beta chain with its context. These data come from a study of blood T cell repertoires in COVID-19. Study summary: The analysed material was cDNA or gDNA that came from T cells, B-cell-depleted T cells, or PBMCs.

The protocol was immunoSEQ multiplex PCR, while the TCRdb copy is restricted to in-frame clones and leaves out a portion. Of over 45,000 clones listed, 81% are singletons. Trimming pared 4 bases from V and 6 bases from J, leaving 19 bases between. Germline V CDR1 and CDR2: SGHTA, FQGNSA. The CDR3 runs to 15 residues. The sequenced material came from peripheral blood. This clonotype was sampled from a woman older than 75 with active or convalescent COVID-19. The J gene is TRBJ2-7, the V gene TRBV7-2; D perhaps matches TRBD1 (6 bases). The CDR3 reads CASSSVQGYGVEQYF. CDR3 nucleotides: TGTGCCAGCAGCTCTGTACAGGGATATGGCGTCGAGCAGTACTTC.